This T cell receptor (beta chain) was documented in a study of blood T cell repertoires in COVID-19 (TCRdb year 2020). As for the study more broadly: The collaborator samples originated in the United States, Italy and Spain and spanned the acute and convalescent phases of COVID-19. The repertoires were released in a freely available public database intended as a resource for research on the immune response to SARS-CoV-2. Nearly every sample came with metadata listing a de-identified subject ID, COVID-19 status, age in years and sex. The samples were drawn from the first 160 participants of the ongoing ImmuneRACE study and from about 1,200 subjects provided by 6 global collaborators. The prospective study material was composed of cDNA or gDNA derived from T cells, B-cell-depleted T cells, or PBMCs. Where available, HLA class I and class II types were taken from metadata supplied by the sample provider and were not determined by assay-based typing. Subjects who had been exposed to COVID-19, were actively infected with it, or had recovered from it provided the deeply sampled blood TCRbeta repertoires that made up the dataset. What the work shows at the level of the full study, not this receptor alone: Clinical and demographic metadata were provided uncurated, with the amount varying by source and participant.

One collaborating source in Seattle enrolled patients during active infection and followed them longitudinally through the course of disease. The collaborating institutions used their own protocols to collect whole blood in K2EDTA tubes. For TCRbeta analysis, collaborator samples were shipped as frozen whole blood, as isolated PBMCs, or as DNA extracted from either sample type. TCRbeta CDR3 regions were amplified from genomic DNA by means of the immunoSEQ Assay, a bias-controlled multiplex PCR. On the study's bioinformatics: The number of nucleated cells in each sample was estimated by amplification of reference gene primers within the assay. To quantify the absolute abundance of each unique TCRbeta CDR3 rearrangement, sequence reads were collapsed and filtered. Productive Simpson clonality was computed per sample as the square root of Simpson's diversity index over productive rearrangements. TCRdb stores this immuneACCESS table with in-frame sequences only. Part of the clones is absent; in the studies checked, under half of the shortfall reflects unresolved V genes, and no reason is known for the rest. That table gives V, J and clone size, and the DNA gave D and trimming. This sample is represented by fewer than 200,000 clones; around nine tenths of them were singletons. The biggest ten clones account for 2.5% of the sample.

Trimming takes 2 bases from V and 7 bases from J, and the germline ends sit 2 bases apart. The germline V gene (reference sequence) specifies LGHDT as CDR1 and YNNKEL as CDR2. The CDR3, cysteine through phenylalanine, is 11 amino acids long. The DNA shown is the 33-base CDR3, in frame from base 1. On this clone itself: Its antigen target is currently unknown. There are no base qualities to consult, and no much larger clone falls within one base.

This chain is built from TRBV3-1 (or the pseudogene TRBV3-2) and TRBJ1-4; a confident D gene designation cannot be given. The TCR originated in a woman older than 75 with COVID-19, enrolled during active disease. Sequencing input: peripheral blood. The CDR3 protein: CASSQLEKLFF. The DNA sequence reads TGTGCCAGCAGCCAACTTGAAAAACTGTTTTTT.